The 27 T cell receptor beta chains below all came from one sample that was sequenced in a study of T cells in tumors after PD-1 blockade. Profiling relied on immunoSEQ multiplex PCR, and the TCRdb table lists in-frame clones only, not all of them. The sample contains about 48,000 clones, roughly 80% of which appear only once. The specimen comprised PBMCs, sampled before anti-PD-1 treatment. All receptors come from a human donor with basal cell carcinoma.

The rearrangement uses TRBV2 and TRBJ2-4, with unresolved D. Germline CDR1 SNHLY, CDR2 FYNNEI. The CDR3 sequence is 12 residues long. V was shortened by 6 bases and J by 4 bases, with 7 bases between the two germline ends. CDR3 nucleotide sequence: TGTGCCAGCAGGGACGGAAAAAACATTCAGTACTTC. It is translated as CASRDGKNIQYF. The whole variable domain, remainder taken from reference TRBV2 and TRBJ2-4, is EPEVTQTPSHQVTQMGQEVILRCVPISNHLYFYWYRQILGQKVEFLVSFYNNEISEKSEIFDDQFSVERPDGSNFTLKIRSTKLEDSAMYFCASRDGKNIQYFGAGTRLSVL.

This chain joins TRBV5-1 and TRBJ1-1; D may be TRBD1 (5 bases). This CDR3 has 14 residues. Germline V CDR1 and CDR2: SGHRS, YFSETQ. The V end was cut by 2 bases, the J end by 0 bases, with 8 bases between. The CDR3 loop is CASSLRGMNTEAFF. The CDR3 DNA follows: TGCGCCAGCAGCTTAAGGGGAATGAACACTGAAGCTTTCTTT. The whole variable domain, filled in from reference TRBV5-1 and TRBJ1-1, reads KAGVTQTPRYLIKTRGQQVTLSCSPISGHRSVSWYQQTPGQGLQFLFEYFSETQRNKGNFPGRFSGRQFSNSRSEMNVSTLELGDSALYLCASSLRGMNTEAFFGQGTRLTVV.

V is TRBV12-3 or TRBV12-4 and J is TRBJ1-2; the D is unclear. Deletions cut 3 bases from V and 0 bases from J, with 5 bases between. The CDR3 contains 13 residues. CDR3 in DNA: TGTGCCAGCAGTTTGACAACTAACTATGGCTACACCTTC. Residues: CASSLTTNYGYTF.

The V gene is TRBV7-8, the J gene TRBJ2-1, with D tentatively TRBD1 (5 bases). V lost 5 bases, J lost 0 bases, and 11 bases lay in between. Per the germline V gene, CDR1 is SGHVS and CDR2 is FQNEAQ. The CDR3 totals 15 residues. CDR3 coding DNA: TGTGCCAGCAGCGCCAACAGGCACTCCTACAATGAGCAGTTCTTC. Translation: CASSANRHSYNEQFF.

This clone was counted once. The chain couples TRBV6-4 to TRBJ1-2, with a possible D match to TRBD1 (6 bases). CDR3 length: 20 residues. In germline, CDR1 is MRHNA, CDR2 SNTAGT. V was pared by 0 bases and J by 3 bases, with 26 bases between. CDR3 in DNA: TGTGCCAGCAGTGACTCAACCCAGGGGCAAGCAGGCACCCCAGACTATGGCTACACCTTC. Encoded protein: CASSDSTQGQAGTPDYGYTF.

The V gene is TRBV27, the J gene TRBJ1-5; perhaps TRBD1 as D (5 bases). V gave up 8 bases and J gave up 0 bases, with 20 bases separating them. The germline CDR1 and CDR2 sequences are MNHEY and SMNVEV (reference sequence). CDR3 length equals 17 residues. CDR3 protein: CASPNLSGLYSNQPQHF. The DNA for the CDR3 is TGTGCCAGCCCTAATCTCTCGGGACTTTATAGCAATCAGCCCCAGCATTTT.

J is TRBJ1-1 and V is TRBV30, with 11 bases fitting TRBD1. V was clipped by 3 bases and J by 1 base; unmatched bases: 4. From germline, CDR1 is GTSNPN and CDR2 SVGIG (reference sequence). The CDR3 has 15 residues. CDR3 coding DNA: TGTGCCTGGAGGGACAGGGGGCAGGGGAACACTGAAGCTTTCTTT. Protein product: CAWRDRGQGNTEAFF.

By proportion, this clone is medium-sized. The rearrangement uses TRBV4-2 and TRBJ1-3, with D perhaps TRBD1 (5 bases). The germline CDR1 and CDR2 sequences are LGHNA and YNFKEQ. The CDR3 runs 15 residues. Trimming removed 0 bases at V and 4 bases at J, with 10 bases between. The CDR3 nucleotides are TGTGCCAGCAGCCAAGAGGGCAGGGAGGGAAACACCATATATTTT. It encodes CASSQEGREGNTIYF.

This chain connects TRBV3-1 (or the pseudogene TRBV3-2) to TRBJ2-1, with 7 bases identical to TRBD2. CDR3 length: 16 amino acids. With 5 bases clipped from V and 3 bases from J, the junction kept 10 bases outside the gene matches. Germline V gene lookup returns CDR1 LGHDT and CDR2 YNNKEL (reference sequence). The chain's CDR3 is CASSYISPGGYNEQFF. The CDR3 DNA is TGTGCCAGCAGCTATATATCTCCGGGGGGCTACAATGAGCAGTTCTTC.

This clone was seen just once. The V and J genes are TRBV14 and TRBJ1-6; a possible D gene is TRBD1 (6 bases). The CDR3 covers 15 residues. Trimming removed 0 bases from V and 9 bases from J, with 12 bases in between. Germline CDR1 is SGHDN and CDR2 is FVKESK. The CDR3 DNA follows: TGTGCCAGCAGCCAAGATGTGGGGGCCGCTTCACCCCTCCACTTT. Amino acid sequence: CASSQDVGAASPLHF.

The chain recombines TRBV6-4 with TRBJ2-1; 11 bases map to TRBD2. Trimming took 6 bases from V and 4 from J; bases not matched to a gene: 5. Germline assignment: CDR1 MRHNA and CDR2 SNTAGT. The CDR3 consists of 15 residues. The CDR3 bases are TGTGCCAGCAGCGATACTAGCGGGGGTTACAATGAGCAGTTCTTC. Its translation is CASSDTSGGYNEQFF.

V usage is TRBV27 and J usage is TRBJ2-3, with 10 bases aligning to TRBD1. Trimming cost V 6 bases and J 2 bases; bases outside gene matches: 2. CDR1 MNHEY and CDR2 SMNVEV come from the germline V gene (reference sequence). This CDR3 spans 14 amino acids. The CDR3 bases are TGTGCCAGCAGGGGGACAGGGGTCACAGATACGCAGTATTTT. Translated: CASRGTGVTDTQYF.

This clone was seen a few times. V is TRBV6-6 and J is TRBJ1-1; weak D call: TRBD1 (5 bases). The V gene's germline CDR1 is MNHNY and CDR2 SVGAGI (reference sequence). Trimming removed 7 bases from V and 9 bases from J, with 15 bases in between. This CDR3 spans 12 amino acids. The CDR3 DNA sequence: TGTGCCAGCAAAGGAGGAACAGGTCAAGCTTTCTTT. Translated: CASKGGTGQAFF.

The CDR3 protein is CASSRGNSNQPQHF. In nucleotides, the CDR3 is TGTGCCAGCAGTAGGGGGAATAGCAATCAGCCCCAGCATTTT. The chain employs TRBV2 and TRBJ1-5, with D possibly TRBD1 on 6 matching bases. CDR3 size: 14 residues. Trimming stripped 5 bases from V and 0 bases from J, with 8 bases between. Per germline, CDR1 SNHLY and CDR2 FYNNEI.

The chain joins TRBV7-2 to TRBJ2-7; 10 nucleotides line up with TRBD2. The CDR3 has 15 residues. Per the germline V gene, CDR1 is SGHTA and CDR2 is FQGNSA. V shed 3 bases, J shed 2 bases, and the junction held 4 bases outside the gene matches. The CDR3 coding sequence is TGTGCCAGCAGCTTTGCTAGCGGGGGTACCTACGAGCAGTACTTC. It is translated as CASSFASGGTYEQYF.

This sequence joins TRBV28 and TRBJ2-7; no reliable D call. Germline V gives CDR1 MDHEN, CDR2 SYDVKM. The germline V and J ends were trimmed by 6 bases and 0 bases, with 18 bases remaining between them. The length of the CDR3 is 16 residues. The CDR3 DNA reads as TGTGCCAGCAGCCGAATCACCTATCGACACTCCTACGAGCAGTACTTC. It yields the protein CASSRITYRHSYEQYF.

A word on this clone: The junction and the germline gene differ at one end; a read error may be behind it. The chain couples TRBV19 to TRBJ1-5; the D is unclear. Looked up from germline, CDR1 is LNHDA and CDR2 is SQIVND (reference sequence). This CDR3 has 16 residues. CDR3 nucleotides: TGTGCCAGTAGGATAGCCCACCCTGCGGTAAATCAGCCCCAGCATTTT. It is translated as CASRIAHPAVNQPQHF.

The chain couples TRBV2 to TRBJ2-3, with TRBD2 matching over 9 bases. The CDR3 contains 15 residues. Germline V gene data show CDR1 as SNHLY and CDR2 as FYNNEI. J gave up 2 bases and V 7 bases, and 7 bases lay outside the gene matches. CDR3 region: CASNLAGAFTDTQYF. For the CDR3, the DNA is TGTGCCAGCAACTTAGCGGGGGCCTTCACAGATACGCAGTATTTT. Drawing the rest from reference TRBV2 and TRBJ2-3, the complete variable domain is EPEVTQTPSHQVTQMGQEVILRCVPISNHLYFYWYRQILGQKVEFLVSFYNNEISEKSEIFDDQFSVERPDGSNFTLKIRSTKLEDSAMYFCASNLAGAFTDTQYFGPGTRLTVL.

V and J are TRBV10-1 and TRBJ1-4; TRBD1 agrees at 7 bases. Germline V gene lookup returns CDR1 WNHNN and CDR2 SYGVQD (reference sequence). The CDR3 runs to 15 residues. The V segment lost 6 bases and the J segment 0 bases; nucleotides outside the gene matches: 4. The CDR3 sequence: CASRGQGATNEKLFF. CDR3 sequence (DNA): TGCGCCAGCAGGGGCCAGGGGGCAACTAATGAAAAACTGTTTTTT.

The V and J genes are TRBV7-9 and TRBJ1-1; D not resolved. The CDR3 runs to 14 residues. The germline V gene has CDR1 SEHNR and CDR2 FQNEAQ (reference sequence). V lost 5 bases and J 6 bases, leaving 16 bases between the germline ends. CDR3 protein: CASSLGFSVAEAFF. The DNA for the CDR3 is TGTGCCAGCAGCCTAGGGTTCTCCGTTGCTGAAGCTTTCTTT.

The CDR3 DNA reads TGCGCCAGCACCCATCGGGGGGACTCGAACACCGGGGAGCTGTTTTTT. Translated, it gives CASTHRGDSNTGELFF. This chain links TRBV5-1 with TRBJ2-2, with TRBD2 matching 7 bases. This CDR3 has 16 residues. The germline V gene has CDR1 SGHRS and CDR2 YFSETQ. Unmatched junction bases numbered 8, after V lost 6 bases and J lost 0 bases.

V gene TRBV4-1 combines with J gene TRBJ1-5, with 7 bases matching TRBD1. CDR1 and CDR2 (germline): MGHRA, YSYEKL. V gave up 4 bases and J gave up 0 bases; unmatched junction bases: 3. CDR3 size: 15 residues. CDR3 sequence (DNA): TGCGCCAGCAGCCCGGGACAGACTAGCAATCAGCCCCAGCATTTT. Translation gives CASSPGQTSNQPQHF.

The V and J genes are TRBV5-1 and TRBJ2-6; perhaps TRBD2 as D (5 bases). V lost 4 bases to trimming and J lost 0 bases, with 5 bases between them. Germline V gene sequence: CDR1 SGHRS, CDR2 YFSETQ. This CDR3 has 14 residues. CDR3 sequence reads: CASSAGSGANVLTF. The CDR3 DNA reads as TGCGCCAGCAGCGCGGGCTCTGGGGCCAACGTCCTGACTTTC. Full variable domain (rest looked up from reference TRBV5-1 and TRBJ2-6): KAGVTQTPRYLIKTRGQQVTLSCSPISGHRSVSWYQQTPGQGLQFLFEYFSETQRNKGNFPGRFSGRQFSNSRSEMNVSTLELGDSALYLCASSAGSGANVLTFGAGSRLTVL.

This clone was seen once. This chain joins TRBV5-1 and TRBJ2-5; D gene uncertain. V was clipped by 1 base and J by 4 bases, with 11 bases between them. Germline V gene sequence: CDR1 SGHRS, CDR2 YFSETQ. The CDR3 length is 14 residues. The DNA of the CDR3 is TGCGCCAGCAGCTTGTCCAGTTCCATAGAGACCCAGTACTTC. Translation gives CASSLSSSIETQYF.

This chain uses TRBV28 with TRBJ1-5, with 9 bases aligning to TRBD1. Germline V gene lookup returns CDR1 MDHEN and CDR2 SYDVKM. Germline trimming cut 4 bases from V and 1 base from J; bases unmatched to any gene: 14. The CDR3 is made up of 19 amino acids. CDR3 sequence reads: CASSSYRGRNRLSNQPQHF. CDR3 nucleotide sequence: TGTGCCAGCAGTTCCTACAGGGGGCGTAACCGGTTGAGCAATCAGCCCCAGCATTTT.

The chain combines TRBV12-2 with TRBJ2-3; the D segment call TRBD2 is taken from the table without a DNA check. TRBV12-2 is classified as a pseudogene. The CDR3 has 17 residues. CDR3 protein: CASRLPSGGADTDTQYF. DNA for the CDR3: TGTGCAAGTCGCTTACCTAGCGGGGGGGCCGATACAGATACGCAGTATTTT.

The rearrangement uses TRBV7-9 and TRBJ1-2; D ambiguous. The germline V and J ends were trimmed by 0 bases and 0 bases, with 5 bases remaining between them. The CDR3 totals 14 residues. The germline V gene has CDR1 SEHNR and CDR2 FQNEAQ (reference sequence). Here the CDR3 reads CASSLAQANYGYTF. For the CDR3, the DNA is TGTGCCAGCAGCTTAGCCCAGGCTAACTATGGCTACACCTTC.